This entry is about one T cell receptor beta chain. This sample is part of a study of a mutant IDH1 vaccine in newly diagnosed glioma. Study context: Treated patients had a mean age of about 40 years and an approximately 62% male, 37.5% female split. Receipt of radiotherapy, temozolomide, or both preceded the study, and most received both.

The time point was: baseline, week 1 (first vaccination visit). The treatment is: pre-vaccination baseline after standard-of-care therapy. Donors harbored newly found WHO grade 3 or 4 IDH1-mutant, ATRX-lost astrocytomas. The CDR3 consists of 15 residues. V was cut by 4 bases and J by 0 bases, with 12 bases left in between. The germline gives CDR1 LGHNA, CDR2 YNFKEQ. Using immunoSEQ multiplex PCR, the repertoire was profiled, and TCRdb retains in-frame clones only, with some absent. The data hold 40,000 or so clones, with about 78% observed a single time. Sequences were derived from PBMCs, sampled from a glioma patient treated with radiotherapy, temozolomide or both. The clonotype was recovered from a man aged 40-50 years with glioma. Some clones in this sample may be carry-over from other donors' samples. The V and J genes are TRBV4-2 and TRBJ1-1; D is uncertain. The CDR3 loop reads CASSPETHMNTEAFF. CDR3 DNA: TGTGCCAGCAGCCCTGAGACACACATGAACACTGAAGCTTTCTTT.